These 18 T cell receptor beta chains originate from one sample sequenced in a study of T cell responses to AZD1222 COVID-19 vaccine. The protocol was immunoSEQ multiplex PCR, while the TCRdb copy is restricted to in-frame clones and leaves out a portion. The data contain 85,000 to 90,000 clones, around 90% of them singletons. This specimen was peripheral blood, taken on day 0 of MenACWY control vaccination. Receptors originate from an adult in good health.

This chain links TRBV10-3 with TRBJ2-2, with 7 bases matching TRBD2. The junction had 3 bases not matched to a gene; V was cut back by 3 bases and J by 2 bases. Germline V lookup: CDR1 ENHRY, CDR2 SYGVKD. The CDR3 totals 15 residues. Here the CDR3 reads CAISESSGNTGELFF. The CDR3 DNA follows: TGTGCCATCAGTGAATCTAGCGGAAACACCGGGGAGCTGTTTTTT.

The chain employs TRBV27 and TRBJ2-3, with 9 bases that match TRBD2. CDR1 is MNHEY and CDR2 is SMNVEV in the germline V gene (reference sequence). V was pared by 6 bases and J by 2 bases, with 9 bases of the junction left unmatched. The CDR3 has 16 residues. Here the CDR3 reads CASRRRASGDTDTQYF. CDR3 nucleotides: TGTGCCAGCAGAAGGAGGGCTAGCGGGGACACAGATACGCAGTATTTT.

CDR3 bases: TGTGCCAGCAGGCCCTCACTAGCGGGAGGACACCGCGCGGATACGCAGTATTTT. It specifies CASRPSLAGGHRADTQYF. This chain uses TRBV13 with TRBJ2-3, with TRBD2 matching over 12 bases. The germline CDR1 and CDR2 sequences are PRHDT and FYEKMQ (reference sequence). Trimming at V came to 6 bases and at J to 6 bases, leaving 16 bases not matched to a gene. This CDR3 spans 18 amino acids.

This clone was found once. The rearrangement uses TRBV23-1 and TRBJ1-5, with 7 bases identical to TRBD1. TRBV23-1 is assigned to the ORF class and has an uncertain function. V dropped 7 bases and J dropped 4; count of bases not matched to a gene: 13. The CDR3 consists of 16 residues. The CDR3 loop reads CASTHGHRGGNQPQHF. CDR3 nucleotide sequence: TGCGCCAGCACCCACGGCCACAGGGGAGGAAATCAGCCCCAGCATTTT.

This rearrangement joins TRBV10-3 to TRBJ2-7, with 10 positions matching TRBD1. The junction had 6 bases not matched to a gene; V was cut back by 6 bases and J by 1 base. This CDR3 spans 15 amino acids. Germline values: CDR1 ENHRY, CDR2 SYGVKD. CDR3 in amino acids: CAISGQGEVSYEQYF. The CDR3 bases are TGTGCCATCAGCGGACAGGGGGAGGTTTCCTACGAGCAGTACTTC.

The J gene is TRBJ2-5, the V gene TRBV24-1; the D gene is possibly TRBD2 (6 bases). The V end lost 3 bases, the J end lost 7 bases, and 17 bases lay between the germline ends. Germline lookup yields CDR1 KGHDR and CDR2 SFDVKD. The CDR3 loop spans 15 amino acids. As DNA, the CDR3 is TGTGCCACCAGTGATCGGGGACTCCCACTGGGGACCCAGTACTTC. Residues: CATSDRGLPLGTQYF.

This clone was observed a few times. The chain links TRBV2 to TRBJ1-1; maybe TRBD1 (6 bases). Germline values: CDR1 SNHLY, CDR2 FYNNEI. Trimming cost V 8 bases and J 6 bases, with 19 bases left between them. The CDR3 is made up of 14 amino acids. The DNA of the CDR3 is TGTGCCAGCTCCCGACAGGCCCGGGTCGCTGAAGCTTTCTTT. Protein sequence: CASSRQARVAEAFF.

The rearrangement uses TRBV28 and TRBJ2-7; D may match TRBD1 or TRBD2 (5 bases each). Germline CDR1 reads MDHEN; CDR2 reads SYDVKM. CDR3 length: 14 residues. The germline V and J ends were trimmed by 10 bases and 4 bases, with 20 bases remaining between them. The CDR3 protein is CAISLHRRIYEQYF. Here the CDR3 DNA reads TGTGCCATCTCGCTCCACAGGAGGATTTACGAGCAGTACTTC.

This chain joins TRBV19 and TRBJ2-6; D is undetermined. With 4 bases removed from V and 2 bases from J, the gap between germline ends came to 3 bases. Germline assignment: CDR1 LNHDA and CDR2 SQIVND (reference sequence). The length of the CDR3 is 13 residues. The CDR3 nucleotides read TGTGCCAGTAGTAGTACTGGGGCCAACGTCCTGACTTTC. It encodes CASSSTGANVLTF.

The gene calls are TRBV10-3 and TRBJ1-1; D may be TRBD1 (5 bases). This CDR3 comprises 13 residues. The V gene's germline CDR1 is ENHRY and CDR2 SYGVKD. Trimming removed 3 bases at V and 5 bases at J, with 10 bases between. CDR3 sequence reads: CAISEGEGTEAFF. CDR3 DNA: TGTGCCATCAGTGAAGGGGAAGGGACTGAAGCTTTCTTT.

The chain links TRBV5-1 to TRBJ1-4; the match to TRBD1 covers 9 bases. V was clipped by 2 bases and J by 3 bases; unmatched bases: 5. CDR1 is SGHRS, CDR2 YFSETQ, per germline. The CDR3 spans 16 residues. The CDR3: CASSFTGGAANEKLFF. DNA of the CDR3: TGCGCCAGCAGCTTCACAGGGGGCGCGGCTAATGAAAAACTGTTTTTT. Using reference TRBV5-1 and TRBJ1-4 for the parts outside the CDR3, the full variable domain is KAGVTQTPRYLIKTRGQQVTLSCSPISGHRSVSWYQQTPGQGLQFLFEYFSETQRNKGNFPGRFSGRQFSNSRSEMNVSTLELGDSALYLCASSFTGGAANEKLFFGSGTQLSVL.

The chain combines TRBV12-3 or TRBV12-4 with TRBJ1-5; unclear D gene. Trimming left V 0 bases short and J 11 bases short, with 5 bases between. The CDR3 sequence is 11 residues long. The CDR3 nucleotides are TGTGCCAGCAGTTTAGCAGGAGCCCAGCATTTT. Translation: CASSLAGAQHF.

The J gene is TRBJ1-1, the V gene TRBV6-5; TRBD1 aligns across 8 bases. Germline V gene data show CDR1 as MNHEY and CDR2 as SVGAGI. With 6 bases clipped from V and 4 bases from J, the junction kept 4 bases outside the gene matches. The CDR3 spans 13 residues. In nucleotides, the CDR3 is TGTGCCAGCAGAAGGACAGGGCCCACTGAAGCTTTCTTT. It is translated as CASRRTGPTEAFF.

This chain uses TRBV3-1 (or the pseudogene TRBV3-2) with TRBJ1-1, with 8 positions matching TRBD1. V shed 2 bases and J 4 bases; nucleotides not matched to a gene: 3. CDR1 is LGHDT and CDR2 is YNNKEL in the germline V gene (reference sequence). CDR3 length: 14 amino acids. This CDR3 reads CASSQQGAPTEAFF. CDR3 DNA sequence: TGTGCCAGCAGCCAACAGGGGGCGCCCACTGAAGCTTTCTTT.

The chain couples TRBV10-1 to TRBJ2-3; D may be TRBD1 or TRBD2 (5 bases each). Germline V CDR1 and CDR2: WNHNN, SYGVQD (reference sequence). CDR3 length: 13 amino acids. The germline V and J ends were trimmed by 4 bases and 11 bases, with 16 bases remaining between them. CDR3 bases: TGCGCCAGCAGTGCCGGGACGGCTATCAGGCAGTATTTT. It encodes CASSAGTAIRQYF.

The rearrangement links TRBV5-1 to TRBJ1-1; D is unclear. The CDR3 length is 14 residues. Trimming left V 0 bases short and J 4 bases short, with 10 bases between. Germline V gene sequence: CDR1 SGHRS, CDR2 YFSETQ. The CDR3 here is CASSLVGSGTEAFF. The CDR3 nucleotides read TGCGCCAGCAGCTTGGTGGGGTCCGGCACTGAAGCTTTCTTT.

Here the CDR3 reads CASSLSRGNTEAFF. The CDR3 bases are TGTGCCAGCAGCTTATCGCGGGGGAACACTGAAGCTTTCTTT. This chain joins TRBV11-1 and TRBJ1-1; no clear D gene. The CDR3 is 14 residues long. V lost 2 bases and J lost 1, with 8 bases in between. Germline assignment: CDR1 SGHAT and CDR2 FQDESV (reference sequence).

CDR3 bases: TGTGCCAGTACCTCGGACAGGGGTAATCAGCCCCAGCATTTT. Translating gives CASTSDRGNQPQHF. The J gene is TRBJ1-5, the V gene TRBV19, with TRBD1 matching 9 bases. This CDR3 spans 14 amino acids. Per germline, CDR1 LNHDA and CDR2 SQIVND (reference sequence). J gave up 4 bases and V 7 bases, and 5 bases lay outside the gene matches.